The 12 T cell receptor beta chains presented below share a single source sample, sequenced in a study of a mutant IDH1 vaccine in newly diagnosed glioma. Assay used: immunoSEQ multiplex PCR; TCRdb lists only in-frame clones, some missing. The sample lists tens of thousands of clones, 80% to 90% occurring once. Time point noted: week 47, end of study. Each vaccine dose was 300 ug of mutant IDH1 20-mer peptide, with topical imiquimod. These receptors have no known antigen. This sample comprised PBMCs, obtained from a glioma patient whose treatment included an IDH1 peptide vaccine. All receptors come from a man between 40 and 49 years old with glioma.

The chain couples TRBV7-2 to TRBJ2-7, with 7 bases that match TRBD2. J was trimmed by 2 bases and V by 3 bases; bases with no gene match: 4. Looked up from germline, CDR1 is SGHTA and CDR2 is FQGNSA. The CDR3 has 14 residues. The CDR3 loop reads CASSLSGATYEQYF. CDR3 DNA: TGTGCCAGCAGCTTGAGCGGGGCTACCTACGAGCAGTACTTC.

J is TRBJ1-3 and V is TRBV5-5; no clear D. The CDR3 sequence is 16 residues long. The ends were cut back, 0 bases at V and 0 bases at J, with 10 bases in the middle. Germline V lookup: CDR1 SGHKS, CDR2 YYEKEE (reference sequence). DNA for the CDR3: TGTGCCAGCAGCTTGGTTGCCGGCCGCTCTGGAAACACCATATATTTT. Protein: CASSLVAGRSGNTIYF.

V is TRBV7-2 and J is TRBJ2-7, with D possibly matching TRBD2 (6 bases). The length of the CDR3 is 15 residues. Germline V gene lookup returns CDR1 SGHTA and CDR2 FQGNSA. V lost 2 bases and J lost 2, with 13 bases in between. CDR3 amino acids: CASSLIPGLTYEQYF. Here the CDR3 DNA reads TGTGCCAGCAGCTTAATACCGGGACTCACCTACGAGCAGTACTTC.

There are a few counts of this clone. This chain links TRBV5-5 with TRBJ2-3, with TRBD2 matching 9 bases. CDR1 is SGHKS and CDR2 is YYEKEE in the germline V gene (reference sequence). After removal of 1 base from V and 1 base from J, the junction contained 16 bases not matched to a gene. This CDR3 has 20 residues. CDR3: CASSLRGAGLAASGTDTQYF. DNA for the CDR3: TGTGCCAGCAGCTTGAGAGGTGCGGGACTAGCAGCTTCGGGCACAGATACGCAGTATTTT.

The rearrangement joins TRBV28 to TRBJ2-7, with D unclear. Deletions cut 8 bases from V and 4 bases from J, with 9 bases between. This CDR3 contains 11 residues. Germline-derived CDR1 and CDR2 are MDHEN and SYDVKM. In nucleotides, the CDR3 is TGTGCCAGCCAAGAAGGGTACGAGCAGTACTTC. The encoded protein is CASQEGYEQYF.

CDR3: CASSLLSGGAYNEQFF. The CDR3 coding sequence is TGTGCCAGTAGTCTACTTAGCGGGGGGGCCTACAATGAGCAGTTCTTC. The chain recombines TRBV19 with TRBJ2-1, with 11 bases matching TRBD2. This CDR3 spans 16 amino acids. V trimming: 5 bases; J trimming: 2 bases; junction bases outside the gene matches: 5. Germline loops: CDR1 LNHDA, CDR2 SQIVND (reference sequence). Looking up the rest from reference TRBV19 and TRBJ2-1 gives the full variable domain: DGGITQSPKYLFRKEGQNVTLSCEQNLNHDAMYWYRQDPGQGLRLIYYSQIVNDFQKGDIAEGYSVSREKKESFPLTVTSAQKNPTAFYLCASSLLSGGAYNEQFFGPGTRLTVL.

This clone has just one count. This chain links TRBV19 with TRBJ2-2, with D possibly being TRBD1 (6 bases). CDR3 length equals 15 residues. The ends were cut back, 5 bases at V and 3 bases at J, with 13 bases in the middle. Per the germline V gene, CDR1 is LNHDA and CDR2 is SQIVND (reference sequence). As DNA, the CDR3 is TGTGCCAGTAGTTCCATTCCAGGGGACACCGGGGAGCTGTTTTTT. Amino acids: CASSSIPGDTGELFF.

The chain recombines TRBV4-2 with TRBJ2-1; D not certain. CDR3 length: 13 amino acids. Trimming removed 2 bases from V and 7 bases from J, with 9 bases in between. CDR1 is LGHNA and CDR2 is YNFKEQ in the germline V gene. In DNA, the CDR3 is TGTGCCAGCAGCCAACGAGGCGAAAATGAGCAGTTCTTC. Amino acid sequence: CASSQRGENEQFF.

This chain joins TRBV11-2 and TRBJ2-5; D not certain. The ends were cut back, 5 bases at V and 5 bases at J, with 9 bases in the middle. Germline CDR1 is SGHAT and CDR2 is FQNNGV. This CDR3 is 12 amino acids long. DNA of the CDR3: TGTGCCAGCAGCCTAGTCGGTGAGACCCAGTACTTC. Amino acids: CASSLVGETQYF.

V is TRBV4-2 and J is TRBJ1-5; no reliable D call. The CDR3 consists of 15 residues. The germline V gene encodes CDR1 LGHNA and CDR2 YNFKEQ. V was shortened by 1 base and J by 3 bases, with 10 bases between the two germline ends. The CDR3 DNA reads TGTGCCAGCAGCCAAGGGGCCAGTCTCAATCAGCCCCAGCATTTT. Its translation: CASSQGASLNQPQHF.

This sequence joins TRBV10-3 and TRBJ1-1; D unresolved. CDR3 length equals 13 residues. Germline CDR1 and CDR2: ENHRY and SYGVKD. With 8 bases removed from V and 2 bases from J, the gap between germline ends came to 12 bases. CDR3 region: CAIREAANTEAFF. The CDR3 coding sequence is TGTGCCATCCGAGAAGCCGCCAACACTGAAGCTTTCTTT.

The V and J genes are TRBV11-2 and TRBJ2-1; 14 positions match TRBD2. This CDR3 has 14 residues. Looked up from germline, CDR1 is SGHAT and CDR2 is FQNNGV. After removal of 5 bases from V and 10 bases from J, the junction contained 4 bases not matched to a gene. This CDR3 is CASSPGLAGEEQFF. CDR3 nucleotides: TGTGCCAGCAGCCCGGGACTAGCGGGAGAGGAGCAGTTCTTC.